This is a list of T cell receptor beta chains from one sample in a study of T cell changes during pregnancy in multiple sclerosis. Measured with immunoSEQ multiplex PCR; TCRdb has only the in-frame clones, and not every one. The sample includes 4,800 or so clones, 81% of them seen just once. Sequencing was performed on CD8+ T cells from peripheral blood mononuclear cells, taken in the second trimester of pregnancy. These TCRs come from a female donor in good health, enrolled as a control in a pregnancy study. The CDR3 runs from the conserved cysteine through the conserved F or W. A D gene is named only where the DNA matches it firmly. Expanded clones get a size class; other rows say once, few or many, or leave the size out.

CDR3nt: TGTGCCAGCAGTGACTCGGCGGGGGGATTGGATACGCAGTATTTT
CDR3aa: CASSDSAGGLDTQYF
abundance: NA
v_gene: TRBV6-4
d_gene: TRBD2
j_gene: TRBJ2-3

CDR3nt: TGTGCCAGCAGAGGGACTAGCGGGAGTGGCCCAGATACGCAGTATTTT
CDR3aa: CASRGTSGSGPDTQYF
abundance: NA
v_gene: TRBV7-6
d_gene: TRBD2
j_gene: TRBJ2-3

CDR3nt: TGTGCCAGCAGCTCAGGCGCGGGCGTGGAGAATTCACCCCTCCACTTT
CDR3aa: CASSSGAGVENSPLHF
abundance: few
v_gene: TRBV7-9
d_gene: NA
j_gene: TRBJ1-6

CDR3nt: TGCGCCAGCAGCCAAGAGACGGCCACGGGGTATGGCTACACCTTC
CDR3aa: CASSQETATGYGYTF
abundance: medium-sized
v_gene: TRBV4-1
d_gene: NA
j_gene: TRBJ1-2

CDR3nt: TGTGCCAGCAGCTTAGGTCCAGGGTACGAGCAGTACTTC
CDR3aa: CASSLGPGYEQYF
abundance: NA
v_gene: TRBV7-9
d_gene: NA
j_gene: TRBJ2-7

CDR3nt: TGTGCTAGTGGTTCCGATTCGCGCCAGTTCTTC
CDR3aa: CASGSDSRQFF
abundance: NA
v_gene: TRBV12-5
d_gene: NA
j_gene: TRBJ2-1

CDR3nt: TGTGCCAGCAGCCCCGGGGCCGGGGAGCTGTTTTTT
CDR3aa: CASSPGAGELFF
abundance: NA
v_gene: TRBV27
d_gene: NA
j_gene: TRBJ2-2

CDR3nt: TGTGCCAGCAGCCTTGGGGGACAGTGGGACACTGAAGCTTTCTTT
CDR3aa: CASSLGGQWDTEAFF
abundance: once
v_gene: TRBV28
d_gene: TRBD1
j_gene: TRBJ1-1

CDR3nt: TGTGCCAGCAGTGAATATGAGGTCCCAGCCACCATATATTTT
CDR3aa: CASSEYEVPATIYF
abundance: NA
v_gene: TRBV6-1
d_gene: NA
j_gene: TRBJ1-3

CDR3nt: TGTGCCAGCAGTTCCTTCCCTAGCGGGGGGGGACAAGAGACCCAGTACTTC
CDR3aa: CASSSFPSGGGQETQYF
abundance: NA
v_gene: TRBV7-6
d_gene: TRBD2
j_gene: TRBJ2-5

CDR3nt: TGTGCCAGCAGCCCCGGGACTAGCGGGTTCACAGATACGCAGTATTTT
CDR3aa: CASSPGTSGFTDTQYF
abundance: NA
v_gene: TRBV13
d_gene: TRBD2
j_gene: TRBJ2-3

CDR3nt: TGTGCCAGCAGCTCCACAGGAAAGGATGAGCAGTTCTTC
CDR3aa: CASSSTGKDEQFF
abundance: NA
v_gene: TRBV7-9
d_gene: NA
j_gene: TRBJ2-1

CDR3nt: TGTGCCAGCAGTGACGGGCGGCGGGGGGCCCCCGGGGAGCTGTTTTTT
CDR3aa: CASSDGRRGAPGELFF
abundance: NA
v_gene: TRBV6-4
d_gene: TRBD2
j_gene: TRBJ2-2

CDR3nt: TGTGCCAGCAGCTTAGTTAGCTCCTACGAGCAGTACTTC
CDR3aa: CASSLVSSYEQYF
abundance: NA
v_gene: TRBV7-8
d_gene: NA
j_gene: TRBJ2-7

CDR3nt: TGTGCCAGCAGGGGGACAGGGGACCTCTTC
CDR3aa: CASRGTGDLF
abundance: NA
v_gene: TRBV7-3
d_gene: TRBD1
j_gene: TRBJ2-7

CDR3nt: TGCGCCAGCAGCCAACCAGGGGTGAGGAACAATGAGCAGTTCTTC
CDR3aa: CASSQPGVRNNEQFF
abundance: NA
v_gene: TRBV4-1
d_gene: NA
j_gene: TRBJ2-1

CDR3nt: TGTGCCAGCAGTGAACTAGCGGGAGACACAGATACGCAGTATTTT
CDR3aa: CASSELAGDTDTQYF
abundance: NA
v_gene: TRBV6-4
d_gene: TRBD2
j_gene: TRBJ2-3

CDR3nt: TGCGCCAGCAGGGGCTATTACAATGAGCAGTTCTTC
CDR3aa: CASRGYYNEQFF
abundance: NA
v_gene: TRBV4-1
d_gene: NA
j_gene: TRBJ2-1

CDR3nt: TGTGCCAGCAGTGAACAGGCTAACTATGGCTACACCTTC
CDR3aa: CASSEQANYGYTF
abundance: NA
v_gene: TRBV6-1
d_gene: NA
j_gene: TRBJ1-2

CDR3nt: TGTGCCAGCAGTGACTCAGACCCAGCGGGAGCAGAAGAGCAGTTCTTC
CDR3aa: CASSDSDPAGAEEQFF
abundance: few
v_gene: TRBV6-4
d_gene: TRBD2
j_gene: TRBJ2-1

CDR3nt: TGTGCCAGCAGTGAATTCCGAGCGGGAGGAGGGAATGAGCAGTTCTTC
CDR3aa: CASSEFRAGGGNEQFF
abundance: NA
v_gene: TRBV25-1
d_gene: TRBD2
j_gene: TRBJ2-1

CDR3nt: TGTGCCAGCAGCCCGGGACAGCCGCCCTACGAGCAGTACTTC
CDR3aa: CASSPGQPPYEQYF
abundance: NA
v_gene: TRBV28
d_gene: TRBD1
j_gene: TRBJ2-7